The next 20 T cell receptor beta chains were all read from a single sample in a study of beta chain features in type 1 diabetes (dated by TCRdb to the late 2010s). The method behind the library was the immunoSEQ multiplex PCR assay. The High Capacity cDNA Reverse Transcription Kit was used to reverse transcribe all of the isolated RNA, meaning that expressed TCRB transcripts were what got sequenced. TCRdb re-hosts the immuneACCESS table, in-frame sequences only. Its copies lack some clones; in the studies checked, an unresolved V gene accounts for under half of them, and the cause for the rest is not known. Recorded for this sample are a few hundred thousand clones; around 10% of them occurred a single time. The biggest ten clones account for about 0.64% of the sample. Results and caveats for the whole study, not just this receptor: Type 1 diabetes patients showed a moderate but significant shortening of TCRB CDR3 length in all four CD4+ subsets.

These receptors lack a known antigen. Source material: central memory CD4+ T cells from blood. All receptors come from a man aged 25-40 years with type 1 diabetes.

This clone has just a few counts. V is TRBV19 and J is TRBJ1-5, with TRBD1 matching 8 bases. The CDR3 is 15 residues long. The V gene's germline CDR1 is LNHDA and CDR2 SQIVND (reference sequence). Trimming at V came to 6 bases and at J to 7 bases, leaving 11 bases not matched to a gene. CDR3 region: CASSLPGQVGQPQHF. The CDR3 region has the DNA TGTGCCAGTAGCTTACCGGGACAGGTGGGACAGCCCCAGCATTTT.

The sample holds many counts of this clone. V is TRBV10-3 and J is TRBJ2-1, with 9 bases fitting TRBD1. The germline V gene encodes CDR1 ENHRY and CDR2 SYGVKD. V lost 11 bases to trimming and J lost 5 bases; unmatched junction nucleotides: 7. This CDR3 contains 13 residues. The CDR3 bases are TGTGCCGCCCGCGGGGACAGGGACAATGAGCAGTTCTTC. Protein product: CAARGDRDNEQFF.

The rearrangement uses TRBV4-2 and TRBJ2-4; TRBD2 agrees at 11 bases. Looked up from germline, CDR1 is LGHNA and CDR2 is YNFKEQ. Trimming cost V 4 bases and J 0 bases; bases outside gene matches: 2. The CDR3 extends over 16 amino acids. The CDR3: CASSPGLAGAKNIQYF. The DNA for the CDR3 is TGTGCCAGCAGCCCTGGACTAGCGGGAGCCAAAAACATTCAGTACTTC.

This clone has a count of ten or more. V gene TRBV19 combines with J gene TRBJ1-4; no firm D call. Germline CDR1 and CDR2: LNHDA and SQIVND (reference sequence). The CDR3 spans 13 residues. V shed 3 bases and J shed 6 bases, with 8 bases lying between them. The CDR3 loop is CASSIDPDEKLFF. DNA for the CDR3: TGTGCCAGTAGTATCGATCCGGATGAAAAACTGTTTTTT.

This clone was detected a few times. Sequence at one end of the junction differs from germline and may be a read error. The chain combines TRBV27 with TRBJ1-2; no reliable D call. Germline CDR1 MNHEY, CDR2 SMNVEV (reference sequence). The CDR3 is made up of 13 amino acids. CDR3 in amino acids: CASRLGPYYGYTF. The CDR3 nucleotides are TGTGCCAGCCGTTTAGGACCTTACTATGGCTACACCTTC.

This clone was recorded at least ten times. The chain recombines TRBV7-2 with TRBJ2-3, with 13 bases fitting TRBD2. J was trimmed by 6 bases and V by 3 bases; bases with no gene match: 6. CDR3 length: 16 amino acids. CDR1 SGHTA and CDR2 FQGNSA come from the germline V gene. CDR3 DNA sequence: TGTGCCAGCAGCTTTCGGACTAGCGGGAGCTATGATACGCAGTATTTT. It yields the protein CASSFRTSGSYDTQYF.

This clone was detected ten times or more. The chain carries TRBV10-3 and TRBJ2-7; D might be TRBD1 (6 bases). Germline V gene lookup returns CDR1 ENHRY and CDR2 SYGVKD. The CDR3 contains 16 residues. Trimming left V 2 bases short and J 5 bases short, with 19 bases between. The CDR3 loop reads CAISEGGQDGVHEQYF. CDR3 sequence (DNA): TGTGCCATCAGTGAGGGGGGACAAGACGGGGTCCACGAGCAGTACTTC.

The J gene is TRBJ1-3, the V gene TRBV5-6, with 8 bases that match TRBD1. V lost 0 bases, J lost 2 bases, and 4 bases stayed unmatched. The CDR3 length is 16 residues. Germline loops: CDR1 SGHDT, CDR2 YYEEEE. The DNA for the CDR3 is TGTGCCAGCAGCTTGGTAGGACAGGGAACTGGAAACACCATATATTTT. It translates to CASSLVGQGTGNTIYF.

This clone was observed a few times. Other nucleotide sequences in the sample specify the same CDR3. The genes are TRBV7-2 and TRBJ2-3; D not certain. CDR1 and CDR2 (germline): SGHTA, FQGNSA. The V gene lost 3 bases and the J gene lost 3 bases, with 7 bases spanning the gap. There are 13 residues in the CDR3. The CDR3 here is CASSFRGTDTQYF. The CDR3 DNA is TGTGCCAGCAGCTTTCGTGGGACAGATACGCAGTATTTT.

This clone turned up a few times. The CDR3 sequence is CASSLGPPREDQYF. CDR3 bases: TGCGCCAGCAGCTTGGGCCCGCCAAGGGAAGACCAGTACTTC. This chain links TRBV5-1 with TRBJ2-5; no definite D call. This CDR3 contains 14 residues. Trimming shortened V by 0 bases and J by 10 bases, and 16 bases separated the two germline ends. Germline V gene lookup returns CDR1 SGHRS and CDR2 YFSETQ.

This rearrangement joins TRBV28 to TRBJ1-5; TRBD1 matches at 8 bases. V was pared by 3 bases and J by 5 bases, with 9 bases of the junction left unmatched. The germline gives CDR1 MDHEN, CDR2 SYDVKM. The CDR3 runs 16 residues. The CDR3 region has the DNA TGTGCCAGCAGTTTTTCGGGACAGGCTATATATCAGCCCCAGCATTTT. It specifies CASSFSGQAIYQPQHF.

The chain links TRBV7-2 to TRBJ2-7; 8 nucleotides match TRBD2. The V gene's germline CDR1 is SGHTA and CDR2 FQGNSA. V shed 5 bases and J 2 bases; nucleotides not matched to a gene: 8. The CDR3 runs 15 residues. CDR3 sequence reads: CASSRLGAGAYEQYF. In DNA form, the CDR3 reads TGTGCCAGCAGCCGACTGGGAGCGGGAGCCTACGAGCAGTACTTC.

This clone was counted a few times. This chain links TRBV6-9 with TRBJ2-7, with TRBD2 matching over 8 bases. The junction had 2 bases not matched to a gene; V was cut back by 8 bases and J by 2 bases. The CDR3 loop spans 12 amino acids. The germline V gene encodes CDR1 MNHGY and CDR2 SVAAGI. CDR3 region: CASAGGPYEQYF. The CDR3 DNA sequence: TGTGCCAGCGCGGGGGGCCCCTACGAGCAGTACTTC.

The table lists this clone with many counts. Here the CDR3 reads CAYRDSDLNTEAFF. The DNA for the CDR3 is TGTGCGTACCGGGACAGCGATTTGAACACTGAAGCTTTCTTT. This rearrangement joins TRBV5-4 to TRBJ1-1, with 7 bases aligning to TRBD1. The germline V gene encodes CDR1 SGHNT and CDR2 YYREEE (reference sequence). This CDR3 spans 14 amino acids. The complete variable domain, with remaining parts taken from reference TRBV5-4 and TRBJ1-1, reads ETGVTQSPTHLIKTRGQQVTLRCSSQSGHNTVSWYQQALGQGPQFIFQYYREEENGRGNFPPRFSGLQFPNYSSELNVNALELDDSALYLCAYRDSDLNTEAFFGQGTRLTVV.

J is TRBJ2-1 and V is TRBV29-1; 10 bases align to TRBD1. CDR3 length: 13 residues. V lost 7 bases and J lost 8; bases outside the gene matches: 8. From germline, CDR1 is SQVTM and CDR2 ANQGSEA. The CDR3 DNA is TGCAGCGGTGGGACAGGGGCCCGGGATGAGCAGTTCTTC. Protein sequence: CSGGTGARDEQFF.

A few counts support this clone. CDR3 in DNA: TGTGCCAGCATCTCGGGTGCGTACACCTACGAGCAGTACTTC. Amino acids: CASISGAYTYEQYF. The V and J genes are TRBV6-5 and TRBJ2-7; D remains ambiguous. The germline CDR1 and CDR2 sequences are MNHEY and SVGAGI. Trimming took off 7 bases at V and 2 bases at J, with 15 bases between the two ends. CDR3 length equals 14 residues.

In its sample, this clone was seen a few times. V usage is TRBV9 and J usage is TRBJ1-1, with D tentatively TRBD1 (6 bases). V shed 0 bases and J shed 3 bases, with 12 bases lying between them. This CDR3 is 15 amino acids long. Germline V CDR1 and CDR2: SGDLS, YYNGEE. CDR3 coding DNA: TGTGCCAGCAGCGTAGGCGGGGGGCAGGACACTGAAGCTTTCTTT. Translation: CASSVGGGQDTEAFF.

The J gene is TRBJ1-1, the V gene TRBV18, with D hard to call. Trimming cost V 4 bases and J 1 base, with 4 bases left between them. Looked up from germline, CDR1 is KGHSH and CDR2 is LQKENI. The CDR3 sequence is 12 residues long. This CDR3 is CASSLQNTEAFF. The CDR3 DNA follows: TGTGCCAGCTCACTGCAGAACACTGAAGCTTTCTTT.

The chain recombines TRBV28 with TRBJ1-2, with D possibly TRBD1 on 6 matching bases. Per germline, CDR1 MDHEN and CDR2 SYDVKM. The CDR3 is 13 residues long. V lost 3 bases and J 5 bases, leaving 10 bases between the germline ends. The CDR3 loop reads CASSLTGLYGYTF. The CDR3, as DNA: TGTGCCAGCAGTTTGACAGGCTTATATGGCTACACCTTC.

The table lists this clone with a few counts. The chain uses TRBV27 and TRBJ1-1, with TRBD1 matching 8 bases. The junction had 10 bases not matched to a gene; V was cut back by 6 bases and J by 4 bases. The germline gives CDR1 MNHEY, CDR2 SMNVEV (reference sequence). The length of the CDR3 is 15 residues. CDR3 sequence reads: CASSILQGEVTEAFF. CDR3 DNA sequence: TGTGCCAGCAGCATCCTACAGGGGGAGGTCACTGAAGCTTTCTTT.